The 10 T cell receptor beta chains reported below all come from one sample, sequenced in a study of cytomegalovirus exposure and HLA in healthy donors. PCR amplification relied on 60 Vbeta primers (plus 13 Jbeta primers). The method was immunoSEQ multiplex PCR; TCRdb's version includes in-frame clones alone and lacks a portion of them. Counted here are 100,000 to 150,000 clones, over 75% occurring once; the ten biggest clones make up 4.5% to 6%. The specimen sequenced was PBMCs. The receptors originated from a young man in good health and CMV-seropositive.

In this sample, this clone turned up a few times. The chain couples TRBV6-1 to TRBJ1-2, with a weak D call TRBD1 (5 bases). Trimming took 0 bases from V and 4 from J, leaving 15 bases between them. The CDR3 has 16 amino acids. CDR1 and CDR2 from the germline V gene are MNHNS and SASEGT. CDR3 loop: CASSEAGGSGGYGYTF. CDR3 bases: TGTGCCAGCAGTGAAGCGGGGGGTAGTGGGGGCTATGGCTACACCTTC.

Details on this clone: Compared with germline, one end of the junction differs, possibly owing to a read error. The J gene is TRBJ1-1, the V gene TRBV5-4; maybe TRBD1 (5 bases). Germline V lookup: CDR1 SGHNT, CDR2 YYREEE (reference sequence). This CDR3 is built from 13 residues. This CDR3 reads CASNLAPGTEAFF. The CDR3 coding sequence is TGTGCCAGCAACTTGGCCCCAGGGACTGAAGCTTTCTTT.

CDR3 in DNA: TGTGCCAGCAGGGGGGGGATGGTCGGAAACACCATATATTTT. Residues: CASRGGMVGNTIYF. The genes are TRBV6-5 and TRBJ1-3, with a tentative D call TRBD1 (5 bases). Germline V gives CDR1 MNHEY, CDR2 SVGAGI. Trimming removed 6 bases from V and 4 bases from J, with 13 bases in between. The CDR3 is 14 residues long.

This rearrangement joins TRBV6-5 to TRBJ1-2; D uncertain. Germline V gives CDR1 MNHEY, CDR2 SVGAGI. The length of the CDR3 is 14 residues. V lost 4 bases and J 4 bases, leaving 13 bases between the germline ends. The CDR3 here is CASSSPNFSYGYTF. CDR3 bases: TGTGCCAGCAGTTCCCCCAACTTCTCCTATGGCTACACCTTC.

This chain joins TRBV30 and TRBJ1-2; D ambiguous. V was trimmed by 4 bases and J by 3 bases, leaving 9 bases between them. CDR1 is GTSNPN, CDR2 SVGIG, per germline (reference sequence). The CDR3 is 12 residues long. CDR3 nucleotide sequence: TGTGCCTGGATACAGAGTTACTATGGCTACACCTTC. This translates into CAWIQSYYGYTF.

This chain uses TRBV7-9 with TRBJ1-1; possible D gene TRBD1, 6 bases. There are 13 residues in the CDR3. The V end was cut by 1 base, the J end by 7 bases, with 10 bases between. Germline loops: CDR1 SEHNR, CDR2 FQNEAQ (reference sequence). CDR3 nucleotides: TGTGCCAGCAGCTTAGTCGGACAGAGTGAAGCTTTCTTT. Translating gives CASSLVGQSEAFF.

V gene TRBV30 combines with J gene TRBJ1-5; D is unclear. This CDR3 is 15 amino acids long. Between the trimmed V and J ends, which lost 3 bases and 2 bases, there was a span of 14 bases. Germline CDR1 is GTSNPN and CDR2 is SVGIG (reference sequence). The CDR3 spells CAWSRGTAGNQPQHF. For the CDR3, the DNA is TGTGCCTGGAGCCGAGGAACGGCGGGCAATCAGCCCCAGCATTTT.

The chain links TRBV5-6 to TRBJ2-1, with 8 bases that match TRBD2. V lost 1 base to trimming and J lost 10 bases; unmatched junction nucleotides: 13. From germline, CDR1 is SGHDT and CDR2 YYEEEE. The length of the CDR3 is 16 residues. CDR3 region: CASSLLLAAPGREQFF. CDR3 nucleotides: TGTGCCAGCAGCTTGTTACTAGCGGCCCCCGGGCGGGAGCAGTTCTTC.

The chain carries TRBV28 and TRBJ1-2; D unresolved. This CDR3 has 14 amino acids. Germline CDR1 is MDHEN and CDR2 is SYDVKM. Trimming pared 1 base from V and 1 base from J, leaving 7 bases between. In DNA form, the CDR3 reads TGTGCCAGCAGTTTATTGGGCAATAACTATGGCTACACCTTC. Translated, it gives CASSLLGNNYGYTF.

The chain couples TRBV18 to TRBJ1-5; D gene uncertain. Deletions cut 5 bases from V and 4 bases from J, with 15 bases between. Germline CDR1 reads KGHSH; CDR2 reads LQKENI. The CDR3 covers 15 residues. The CDR3 coding sequence is TGTGCCAGCTCAACCGGGAGGTCAGAGAATCAGCCCCAGCATTTT. This gives the protein CASSTGRSENQPQHF.